The clone carrying this TCR beta chain is a singleton in its sample. What it binds is unknown. At one boundary the junction diverges from the germline segment, which might be a read error. This specimen comes from a study of CD8+ T cells in alopecia areata. Study observations and caveats: Sequencing of scalp tissue also captures the resident alphabeta T cells of normal skin.

The authors extracted RNA and reverse transcribed it into cDNA as the sequencing template. Repertoires were generated with immunoSEQ multiplex PCR, while TCRdb's copy carries only in-frame clones and drops some. This table has around 140,000 clones, roughly 48% appearing once. CDR3 length equals 11 residues. The germline V gene encodes CDR1 SQVTM and CDR2 ANQGSEA. The sequence derives from a human donor with alopecia areata. The V and J genes are TRBV29-1 and TRBJ1-3; D possibly corresponds to TRBD1 (6 bases). The sequencing input was CD4+ T cells sorted from blood. The CDR3 reads CSVADSSSYNF. CDR3 DNA: TGCAGCGTTGCGGACAGCTCTAGTTATAATTTT. Combining the CDR3 with reference TRBV29-1 and TRBJ1-3 gives the whole variable domain SAVISQKPSRDICQRGTSLTIQCQVDSQVTMMFWYRQQPGQSLTLIATANQGSEATYESGFVIDKFPISRPNLTFSTLTVSNMSPEDSSIYLCSVADSSSYNFGEGSWLTVV.